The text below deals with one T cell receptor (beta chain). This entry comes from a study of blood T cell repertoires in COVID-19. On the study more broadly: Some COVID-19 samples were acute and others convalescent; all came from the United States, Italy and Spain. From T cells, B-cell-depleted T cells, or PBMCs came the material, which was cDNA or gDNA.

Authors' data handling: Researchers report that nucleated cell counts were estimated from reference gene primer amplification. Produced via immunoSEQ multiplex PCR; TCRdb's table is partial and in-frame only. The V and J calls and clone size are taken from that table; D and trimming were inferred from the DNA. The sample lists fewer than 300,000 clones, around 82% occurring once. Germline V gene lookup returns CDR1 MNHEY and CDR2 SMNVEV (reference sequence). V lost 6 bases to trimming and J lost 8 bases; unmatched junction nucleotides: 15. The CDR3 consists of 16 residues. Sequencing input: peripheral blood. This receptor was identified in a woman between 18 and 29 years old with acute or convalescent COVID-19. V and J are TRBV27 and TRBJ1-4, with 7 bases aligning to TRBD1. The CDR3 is CASSSKQGTLLEKLFF. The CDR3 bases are TGTGCCAGCAGCTCAAAACAGGGGACCCTTTTGGAAAAACTGTTTTTT.